These 27 T cell receptor beta chains came from one sample sequenced in a study of blood T cell repertoires in COVID-19. Only in-frame clones appear in the TCRdb table, and some are missing; sequencing was by immunoSEQ multiplex PCR. The sample has some 150,000 clones, 70% to 90% seen once. Sequencing input: peripheral blood. The receptors shown here come from a middle-aged man with acute or convalescent COVID-19.

The rearrangement uses TRBV12-3 or TRBV12-4 and TRBJ1-2, with D perhaps matching TRBD1 (6 bases). V was cut by 8 bases and J by 4 bases, with 8 bases left in between. CDR3 length: 11 residues. Here the CDR3 DNA reads TGTGCCAGCCGGACAGTCTATGGCTACACCTTC. Residues: CASRTVYGYTF.

The chain employs TRBV6-2 or TRBV6-3 and TRBJ1-2; D possibly corresponds to TRBD1 (6 bases). This CDR3 comprises 13 residues. From germline, CDR1 is MNHEY and CDR2 SVGEGT. Deletions cut 5 bases from V and 5 bases from J, with 12 bases between. CDR3 DNA sequence: TGTGCCAGCAGTCCCGACAGGATTTATGGCTACACCTTC. Translated, it gives CASSPDRIYGYTF.

This chain uses TRBV6-5 with TRBJ2-2, with 11 bases aligning to TRBD1. The ends lost 4 bases at V and 3 bases at J; junction bases unmatched: 1. This CDR3 is built from 15 residues. CDR1 is MNHEY and CDR2 is SVGAGI in the germline V gene. As DNA, the CDR3 is TGTGCCAGCAGTTCGGGACAGGGGGACACCGGGGAGCTGTTTTTT. It encodes CASSSGQGDTGELFF.

V is TRBV25-1 and J is TRBJ2-3, with D uncertain. The CDR3 has 15 amino acids. Trimming removed 3 bases at V and 2 bases at J, with 12 bases between. Germline CDR1 is MGHDK and CDR2 is SYGVNS. The CDR3 loop is CASSDGGGSTDTQYF. CDR3 coding DNA: TGTGCCAGCAGTGATGGTGGCGGCTCCACAGATACGCAGTATTTT.

The J gene is TRBJ1-1, the V gene TRBV6-6, with a tentative D call TRBD1 (5 bases). The CDR3 length is 16 residues. Germline V gene lookup returns CDR1 MNHNY and CDR2 SVGAGI (reference sequence). Trimming shortened V by 6 bases and J by 2 bases, and 19 bases separated the two germline ends. The chain's CDR3 is CASRGPGQGKNTEAFF. DNA for the CDR3: TGTGCCAGCAGGGGGCCCGGGCAAGGAAAAAACACTGAAGCTTTCTTT.

The rearrangement uses TRBV12-3 or TRBV12-4 and TRBJ2-2; no definite D call. V lost 5 bases and J lost 3, with 4 bases in between. The CDR3 is 12 amino acids. The CDR3 is CASSHDTGELFF. The CDR3 coding sequence is TGTGCCAGCAGTCATGACACCGGGGAGCTGTTTTTT.

The CDR3 DNA reads TGTGCCAGCAGTCCCGGGGTTGGCTACACCTTC. It yields the protein CASSPGVGYTF. This sequence joins TRBV6-6 and TRBJ1-2, with D unresolved. CDR1 and CDR2 from the germline V gene are MNHNY and SVGAGI (reference sequence). CDR3 length: 11 amino acids. V was clipped by 5 bases and J by 7 bases, with 8 bases between them.

The CDR3 spells CASRRDREGAFF. CDR3 sequence (DNA): TGTGCCAGCAGGCGGGACAGAGAGGGAGCTTTCTTT. This chain links TRBV3-1 (or the pseudogene TRBV3-2) with TRBJ1-1; TRBD1 aligns across 7 bases. The CDR3 is made up of 12 amino acids. Germline V gene lookup returns CDR1 LGHDT and CDR2 YNNKEL (reference sequence). V lost 6 bases, J lost 10 bases, and 8 bases stayed unmatched.

This clone was observed once. The rearrangement uses TRBV7-9 and TRBJ2-5, with 8 bases identical to TRBD1. This CDR3 spans 17 amino acids. Trimming cost V 4 bases and J 2 bases; bases outside gene matches: 12. Germline V gives CDR1 SEHNR, CDR2 FQNEAQ (reference sequence). The CDR3 coding sequence is TGTGCCAGCAGCTCATCTTCCGGGACAGGAGTACAAGAGACCCAGTACTTC. It encodes CASSSSSGTGVQETQYF.

The V gene is TRBV4-1, the J gene TRBJ2-5; unclear D gene. The length of the CDR3 is 14 residues. The germline V gene encodes CDR1 MGHRA and CDR2 YSYEKL. Trimming shortened V by 2 bases and J by 3 bases, and 10 bases separated the two germline ends. This CDR3 is CASSQLTYKETQYF. CDR3 in DNA: TGCGCCAGCAGCCAACTTACTTATAAAGAGACCCAGTACTTC.

The chain combines TRBV24-1 with TRBJ1-5, with D unresolved. CDR3 length: 18 residues. Germline assignment: CDR1 KGHDR and CDR2 SFDVKD. Trimming removed 0 bases from V and 3 bases from J, with 17 bases in between. In nucleotides, the CDR3 is TGTGCCACCAGTGATTTGCACCACGGGAAGGCCCCCAATCAGCCCCAGCATTTT. Translating gives CATSDLHHGKAPNQPQHF.

This clone was seen a few times. The DNA for the CDR3 is TGTGCCAGCAGGTGGAACCGGGACAGCTCCTACGAGCAGTACTTC. This gives the protein CASRWNRDSSYEQYF. The J gene is TRBJ2-7, the V gene TRBV2, with TRBD1 matching over 7 bases. The germline V gene has CDR1 SNHLY and CDR2 FYNNEI. The CDR3 loop spans 15 amino acids. V dropped 6 bases and J dropped 0; count of bases not matched to a gene: 8.

This clone was picked up one time. The chain combines TRBV2 with TRBJ2-3; tentatively, D is TRBD2 (6 bases). This CDR3 is built from 14 residues. CDR1 and CDR2 from the germline V gene are SNHLY and FYNNEI. The V end was cut by 4 bases, the J end by 4 bases, with 12 bases between. The CDR3 DNA reads as TGTGCCAGCAGTGGGCGGAGGGGCCCAGATACGCAGTATTTT. Protein sequence: CASSGRRGPDTQYF.

The chain carries TRBV19 and TRBJ1-1; D uncertain. Germline lookup yields CDR1 LNHDA and CDR2 SQIVND (reference sequence). The CDR3 contains 13 residues. Trimming stripped 1 base from V and 3 bases from J, with 6 bases between. The CDR3 DNA sequence: TGTGCCAGTAGTATAGCGGGATACACTGAAGCTTTCTTT. Its translation: CASSIAGYTEAFF.

This clone came up once. The chain carries TRBV7-2 and TRBJ1-2; D is unclear. Trimming stripped 5 bases from V and 5 bases from J, with 12 bases between. The CDR3 extends over 13 amino acids. Germline V gene data show CDR1 as SGHTA and CDR2 as FQGNSA. The CDR3 sequence: CASSPRSGYGYTF. The CDR3 bases are TGTGCCAGCAGCCCCCGGTCGGGGTATGGCTACACCTTC.

The V call is TRBV3-1 (or the pseudogene TRBV3-2), the J call TRBJ1-2; D remains unclear. The germline gives CDR1 LGHDT, CDR2 YNNKEL (reference sequence). With 0 bases removed from V and 8 bases from J, the gap between germline ends came to 13 bases. The CDR3 contains 14 residues. CDR3 amino acids: CASSQEAVPSGYTF. The CDR3 DNA reads as TGTGCCAGCAGCCAAGAGGCAGTACCTTCGGGCTACACCTTC.

The rearrangement uses TRBV27 and TRBJ2-3, with TRBD2 matching over 7 bases. CDR3 length: 13 amino acids. Germline V CDR1 and CDR2: MNHEY, SMNVEV (reference sequence). The trim removed 10 bases at V and 3 bases at J, leaving 7 bases unmatched. The CDR3 nucleotides read TGTGCCAAGACTAGCCTGGGGACAGATACGCAGTATTTT. Its protein product is CAKTSLGTDTQYF.

This clone has only a few counts. The chain links TRBV4-3 to TRBJ2-3; 7 bases fit TRBD1. This CDR3 contains 15 residues. V was pared by 0 bases and J by 4 bases, with 4 bases of the junction left unmatched. Germline V gene lookup returns CDR1 LGHNA and CDR2 YSLEER. In DNA form, the CDR3 reads TGCGCCAGCAGCCAAGACTTGGGGACAGCAGATACGCAGTATTTT. The encoded protein is CASSQDLGTADTQYF.

The V gene is TRBV3-1 (or the pseudogene TRBV3-2), the J gene TRBJ2-7; possible D gene TRBD1, 6 bases. V dropped 3 bases and J dropped 2 bases, with 14 bases sitting between them. CDR1 and CDR2 from the germline V gene are LGHDT and YNNKEL (reference sequence). The CDR3 contains 15 residues. This chain's CDR3 is CASSQRERTAYEQYF. Written as DNA, the CDR3 is TGTGCCAGCAGCCAGAGGGAACGGACAGCCTACGAGCAGTACTTC.

V gene TRBV5-6 combines with J gene TRBJ1-2, with 8 bases identical to TRBD1. V lost 4 bases to trimming and J lost 5 bases; unmatched junction nucleotides: 7. The CDR3 has 14 amino acids. CDR1 and CDR2 from the germline V gene are SGHDT and YYEEEE. The CDR3 sequence: CASSLGQERYGYTF. CDR3 sequence (DNA): TGTGCCAGCAGCCTGGGACAGGAAAGGTATGGCTACACCTTC.

The chain recombines TRBV19 with TRBJ2-3, with D maybe TRBD2 (5 bases). CDR1 LNHDA and CDR2 SQIVND come from the germline V gene (reference sequence). The CDR3 consists of 13 residues. Trimming took off 2 bases at V and 4 bases at J, with 7 bases between the two ends. CDR3 sequence: CASSILGADTQYF. In nucleotides, the CDR3 is TGTGCCAGTAGTATATTGGGAGCAGATACGCAGTATTTT. The entire variable domain, with the rest obtained from reference TRBV19 and TRBJ2-3, is as follows: DGGITQSPKYLFRKEGQNVTLSCEQNLNHDAMYWYRQDPGQGLRLIYYSQIVNDFQKGDIAEGYSVSREKKESFPLTVTSAQKNPTAFYLCASSILGADTQYFGPGTRLTVL.

The V gene is TRBV5-1, the J gene TRBJ2-3; D may be TRBD2 (6 bases). The CDR3 loop spans 17 amino acids. Looked up from germline, CDR1 is SGHRS and CDR2 is YFSETQ. The V gene lost 1 base and the J gene lost 2 bases, with 17 bases spanning the gap. The CDR3 is CASSLISSGLSTDTQYF. For the CDR3, the DNA is TGCGCCAGCAGCTTGATCAGCTCGGGACTTTCCACAGATACGCAGTATTTT.

V is TRBV11-2 and J is TRBJ2-3; 11 bases agree with TRBD1. V lost 3 bases, J lost 4 bases, and 6 bases stayed unmatched. Per germline, CDR1 SGHAT and CDR2 FQNNGV. There are 16 residues in the CDR3. Here the CDR3 reads CASSFGTGGPSDTQYF. The CDR3 bases are TGTGCCAGCAGCTTTGGGACAGGGGGGCCCTCAGATACGCAGTATTTT.

The chain has TRBV7-2 and TRBJ2-7; 11 bases are shared with TRBD2. The CDR3 loop spans 15 amino acids. Germline values: CDR1 SGHTA, CDR2 FQGNSA. The ends lost 0 bases at V and 5 bases at J; junction bases unmatched: 3. CDR3 coding DNA: TGTGCCAGCAGCTTAGCGGGACTAGCGGCACACGAGCAGTACTTC. It encodes CASSLAGLAAHEQYF. Filled out from reference TRBV7-2 and TRBJ2-7, the complete variable domain reads GAGVSQSPSNKVTEKGKDVELRCDPISGHTALYWYRQSLGQGLEFLIYFQGNSAPDKSGLPSDRFSAERTGGSVSTLTIQRTQQEDSAVYLCASSLAGLAAHEQYFGPGTRLTVT.

The chain recombines TRBV5-6 with TRBJ1-6; tentative D call: TRBD1 (6 bases). The CDR3 has 15 amino acids. Germline-derived CDR1 and CDR2 are SGHDT and YYEEEE. Between the trimmed V and J ends, which lost 1 base and 7 bases, there was a span of 12 bases. CDR3 coding DNA: TGTGCCAGCAGCTTGAGGGGGGGCGGGAATTCACCCCTCCACTTT. The encoded protein is CASSLRGGGNSPLHF.

V is TRBV4-1 and J is TRBJ1-2, with a possible D match to TRBD1 (5 bases). V lost 4 bases and J lost 5, with 17 bases in between. The CDR3 is 15 residues long. Per the germline V gene, CDR1 is MGHRA and CDR2 is YSYEKL. This CDR3 is CASSPAGGPGYGYTF. In DNA, the CDR3 is TGCGCCAGCAGCCCCGCCGGGGGTCCGGGTTATGGCTACACCTTC.

The rearrangement joins TRBV5-1 to TRBJ1-4, with TRBD1 matching 10 bases. Germline CDR1 is SGHRS and CDR2 is YFSETQ. The CDR3 is 15 amino acids. V lost 7 bases, J lost 5 bases, and 8 bases stayed unmatched. This CDR3 reads CASGAGTGANEKLFF. The DNA for the CDR3 is TGCGCCAGCGGAGCGGGGACAGGGGCAAATGAAAAACTGTTTTTT.